This T cell receptor beta chain was sequenced during a study of T cell responses to AZD1222 COVID-19 vaccine. Per the germline V gene, CDR1 is SGDLS and CDR2 is YYNGEE. V was pared by 3 bases and J by 4 bases, with 8 bases of the junction left unmatched. CDR3 length equals 15 residues. Clones were sequenced by immunoSEQ multiplex PCR, and TCRdb holds only the in-frame ones, with some missing. The top ten hold around 10% of the sample, which has approximately 170,000 clones, about 90% seen once. The sequence derives from an adult who received the AZD1222 COVID-19 vaccine. The chain has TRBV9 and TRBJ2-7; 9 nucleotides line up with TRBD1. Sequencing used peripheral blood, obtained 28 days after the second AZD1222 dose. This CDR3 reads CASSASGQGIYEQYF. DNA of the CDR3: TGTGCCAGCAGCGCCTCGGGACAGGGCATATACGAGCAGTACTTC.